This is a list of T cell receptor beta chains from one sample in a study of blood T cell repertoires in COVID-19. The table came from immunoSEQ multiplex PCR; TCRdb's copy has only in-frame clones and leaves some out. The table has about 180,000 clones, 84% seen once; the top ten hold approximately 7%. What was sequenced was peripheral blood. Receptor source: a human donor in a cohort sampled during active COVID-19. Both conserved end residues are part of each CDR3. Each record gives: J gene, clone size, D gene, V gene, CDR3 DNA, CDR3 protein. D genes are given only for firm matches. Clone size is not always given. Where it is, it says once, few, many or a class for expanded clones.

J: TRBJ2-1
size: .
D: TRBD2
V: TRBV11-2
DNA: TGTGCCAGCAGCCCCGACGGGGGGAACAATGAGCAGTTCTTC
CDR3: CASSPDGGNNEQFF

J: TRBJ2-7
size: .
D: .
V: TRBV5-1
DNA: TGCGCCAGCAGCCTGGTATCCTACGAGCAGTACTTC
CDR3: CASSLVSYEQYF

J: TRBJ2-1
size: .
D: .
V: TRBV7-8
DNA: TGTGCCAGCAGCTTCCCCGGACATTCATACAATGAGCAGTTCTTC
CDR3: CASSFPGHSYNEQFF

J: TRBJ1-4
size: .
D: .
V: TRBV19
DNA: TGTGCCAGTAGTTGGCAGGGAACAACTAATGAAAAACTGTTTTTT
CDR3: CASSWQGTTNEKLFF

J: TRBJ1-2
size: .
D: .
V: TRBV11-2
DNA: TGTGCCAGCAGCCCAGACTGGTCGGAGGGTGGCTACACCTTC
CDR3: CASSPDWSEGGYTF

J: TRBJ1-4
size: .
D: .
V: TRBV4-1
DNA: TGCGCCAGCAGCCAAGATAAGCGGCAGGGGAGTGAAAAACTGTTTTTT
CDR3: CASSQDKRQGSEKLFF

J: TRBJ1-1
size: .
D: .
V: TRBV3-1/TRBV3-2
DNA: TGTGCCAGCAGCCCGGGGGGGGAGGGAAACACTGAAGCTTTCTTT
CDR3: CASSPGGEGNTEAFF

J: TRBJ2-3
size: .
D: TRBD2
V: TRBV6-5
DNA: TGTGCCAGCAGTTACTATCGGGGGGGGCGGGGTACGCAGTATTTT
CDR3: CASSYYRGGRGTQYF

J: TRBJ2-7
size: .
D: .
V: TRBV14
DNA: TGTGCCAGCAGCCAAGAGAGGTTAATCGGAAAGCAGTACTTC
CDR3: CASSQERLIGKQYF

J: TRBJ2-6
size: .
D: .
V: TRBV7-3
DNA: TGTGCCAGCAGCGCCACGGTCTCTGGGGCCAACGTCCTGACTTTC
CDR3: CASSATVSGANVLTF

J: TRBJ2-1
size: .
D: TRBD1
V: TRBV27
DNA: TGTGCCAGCAGTTTTTTGGGACAGGGGGTCAATGAGCAGTTCTTC
CDR3: CASSFLGQGVNEQFF

J: TRBJ2-3
size: .
D: TRBD1
V: TRBV5-1
DNA: TGCGCCAGCAGCTTGGCGGGACAGACAGATACGCAGTATTTT
CDR3: CASSLAGQTDTQYF

J: TRBJ2-1
size: .
D: .
V: TRBV19
DNA: TGTGCCAGTAGTATCCAATTTAGCTCCTACAATGAGCAGTTCTTC
CDR3: CASSIQFSSYNEQFF

J: TRBJ2-2
size: .
D: TRBD2
V: TRBV4-2
DNA: TGTGCCAGCAGCCAAGTTGGCCTAGCGGGGGACACCGGGGAGCTGTTTTTT
CDR3: CASSQVGLAGDTGELFF

J: TRBJ1-2
size: .
D: TRBD1
V: TRBV5-4
DNA: TGTGCCAGCAGAGGGGACAGGGAAGCTAACTATGGCTACACCTTC
CDR3: CASRGDREANYGYTF

J: TRBJ1-5
size: .
D: .
V: TRBV6-6
DNA: TGTGCCAGCAGTCAAACAACAGGTGGGGCCGGCAATCAGCCCCAGCATTTT
CDR3: CASSQTTGGAGNQPQHF

J: TRBJ1-3
size: .
D: .
V: TRBV9
DNA: TGTGCCAGCAGCCCAAATCTCGGGTGGACTGGAAACACCATATATTTT
CDR3: CASSPNLGWTGNTIYF

J: TRBJ2-7
size: .
D: .
V: TRBV2
DNA: TGTGCCAGCAGCCCCAGGGACTACGAGCAGTACTTC
CDR3: CASSPRDYEQYF

J: TRBJ2-1
size: few
D: .
V: TRBV9
DNA: TGTGCCAGCAGCGTAGGGAGGGAGAGCTCCTACAATGAGCAGTTCTTC
CDR3: CASSVGRESSYNEQFF

J: TRBJ1-6
size: .
D: TRBD1
V: TRBV2
DNA: TGTGCCAGCAGTGTTCCGACAGGGCTAGGCTCACCCCTCCACTTT
CDR3: CASSVPTGLGSPLHF

J: TRBJ2-2
size: few
D: .
V: TRBV21-1
DNA: TGTGCCAGCAGCAAAGGCTGTAAACAGCACCTTGACACCGGGGAGCTGTTTTTT
CDR3: CASSKGCKQHLDTGELFF

J: TRBJ1-2
size: .
D: TRBD1
V: TRBV29-1
DNA: TGCAGCGTTTTTGGACAGGGGGCACGGGGCTACACCTTC
CDR3: CSVFGQGARGYTF